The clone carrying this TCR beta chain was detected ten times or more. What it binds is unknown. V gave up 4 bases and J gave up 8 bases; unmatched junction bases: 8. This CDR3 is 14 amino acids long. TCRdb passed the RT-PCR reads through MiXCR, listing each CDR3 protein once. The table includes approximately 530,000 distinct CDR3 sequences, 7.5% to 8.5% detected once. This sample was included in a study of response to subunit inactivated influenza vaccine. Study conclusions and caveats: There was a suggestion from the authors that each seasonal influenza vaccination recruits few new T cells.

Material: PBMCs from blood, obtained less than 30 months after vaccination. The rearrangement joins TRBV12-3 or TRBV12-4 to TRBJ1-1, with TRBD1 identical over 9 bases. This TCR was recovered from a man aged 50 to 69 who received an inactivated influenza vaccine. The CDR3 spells CASSSGTGSTEAFF. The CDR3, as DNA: TGTGCCAGCAGTTCGGGGACAGGGTCGACCGAAGCTTTCTTT.